This passage covers 23 T cell receptor beta chains from one sample sequenced in a study of blood T cell repertoires in COVID-19. Profiled with immunoSEQ multiplex PCR; TCRdb holds only in-frame clones, not every one. The sample lists approximately 51,000 clones; about 90% were seen once. The sequenced material came from peripheral blood. The receptor set was obtained from a man between 70 and 80 years old with active COVID-19.

The chain combines TRBV5-3 with TRBJ1-2; tentatively, D is TRBD1 (5 bases). TRBV5-3 is annotated as an ORF whose role is uncertain. The CDR3 is 17 residues long. With 7 bases removed from V and 3 bases from J, the gap between germline ends came to 25 bases. CDR3 sequence reads: CARPGQGVNVSYYGYTF. In DNA form, the CDR3 reads TGTGCCAGACCCGGGCAGGGTGTGAATGTTTCCTACTATGGCTACACCTTC.

The chain has TRBV30 and TRBJ2-3; D call uncertain. CDR1 and CDR2 (germline): GTSNPN, SVGIG (reference sequence). The CDR3 covers 14 residues. V dropped 2 bases and J dropped 4 bases, with 13 bases sitting between them. CDR3 residues: CAWSSNAPADTQYF. In DNA form, the CDR3 reads TGTGCCTGGAGTTCTAACGCGCCGGCAGATACGCAGTATTTT.

This sequence joins TRBV28 and TRBJ2-1; 14 bases match TRBD2. Germline-derived CDR1 and CDR2 are MDHEN and SYDVKM. CDR3 size: 15 residues. V lost 1 base and J lost 11; bases outside the gene matches: 4. The CDR3 here is CASSLFGTSGGKQFF. The CDR3, as DNA: TGTGCCAGCAGTTTATTCGGGACTAGCGGGGGAAAGCAGTTCTTC.

V gene TRBV10-2 combines with J gene TRBJ1-3; D not resolved. Trimming cost V 5 bases and J 4 bases, with 12 bases left between them. The CDR3 totals 14 residues. Germline V gene lookup returns CDR1 WSHSY and CDR2 SAAADI. CDR3 sequence: CASSQQSRGNTIYF. Here the CDR3 DNA reads TGCGCCAGCAGTCAACAGTCGCGCGGAAACACCATATATTTT.

This rearrangement joins TRBV7-6 to TRBJ2-1; 11 bases map to TRBD2. Germline values: CDR1 SGHVS, CDR2 FNYEAQ. V was pared by 6 bases and J by 10 bases, with 14 bases of the junction left unmatched. The CDR3 covers 16 residues. The CDR3 coding sequence is TGTGCCAGCAGACTTGCTAGCGGGGGGAACCCAGGGGAGCAGTTCTTC. The encoded protein is CASRLASGGNPGEQFF.

This chain joins TRBV18 and TRBJ1-1; D may be TRBD1 (6 bases). This CDR3 region has 19 residues. V gave up 3 bases and J gave up 0 bases, with 23 bases separating them. The germline V gene has CDR1 KGHSH and CDR2 LQKENI. DNA of the CDR3: TGTGCCAGCTCACCGATGGCCAGGGGACAACCACCCTTGAACACTGAAGCTTTCTTT. Protein: CASSPMARGQPPLNTEAFF.

The count of this clone is one. CDR3 amino acids: CATSSSGGFDGELFF. In DNA form, the CDR3 reads TGTGCCACCAGTTCTAGCGGGGGGTTTGACGGGGAGCTGTTTTTT. The gene calls are TRBV24-1 and TRBJ2-2, with TRBD2 identical over 11 bases. The germline gives CDR1 KGHDR, CDR2 SFDVKD. The CDR3 covers 15 residues. The ends lost 6 bases at V and 7 bases at J; junction bases unmatched: 6.

CDR3 amino acids: CAWRRQGNTEAFF. The CDR3 nucleotides read TGTGCCTGGAGAAGACAGGGGAACACTGAAGCTTTCTTT. J is TRBJ1-1 and V is TRBV30, with 7 bases identical to TRBD1. The CDR3 has 13 residues. V gave up 3 bases and J gave up 1 base; unmatched junction bases: 2. Looked up from germline, CDR1 is GTSNPN and CDR2 is SVGIG (reference sequence).

CDR3 nucleotides: TGTGCCAGCAGTGAACAGGGAGCGGGGCATTCACCCCTCCACTTT. Its protein product is CASSEQGAGHSPLHF. This chain links TRBV6-1 with TRBJ1-6, with D perhaps TRBD1 (5 bases). The CDR3 sequence is 15 residues long. Trimming removed 2 bases at V and 8 bases at J, with 13 bases between. Germline V gene sequence: CDR1 MNHNS, CDR2 SASEGT.

This rearrangement joins TRBV11-2 to TRBJ2-1; TRBD2 matches 7 bases. The germline gives CDR1 SGHAT, CDR2 FQNNGV. There are 17 residues in the CDR3. With V trimmed by 2 bases and J by 10 bases, 17 bases remained unmatched. The CDR3 loop reads CASSLNLASGTVREQFF. The CDR3 coding sequence is TGTGCCAGCAGCTTAAATCTTGCTAGCGGTACTGTCCGCGAGCAGTTCTTC.

This chain connects TRBV7-8 to TRBJ2-7, with D perhaps TRBD1 (5 bases). CDR3 length equals 15 residues. Per the germline V gene, CDR1 is SGHVS and CDR2 is FQNEAQ. The V gene lost 6 bases and the J gene lost 0 bases, with 15 bases spanning the gap. CDR3 sequence (DNA): TGTGCCAGCAGAGACAGTGATTTTAGCTCCTACGAGCAGTACTTC. It encodes CASRDSDFSSYEQYF.

The V call is TRBV28, the J call TRBJ2-7; D may be TRBD1 (5 bases). CDR3 size: 14 residues. CDR1 and CDR2 (germline): MDHEN, SYDVKM. V was cut by 7 bases and J by 2 bases, with 15 bases left in between. The chain's CDR3 is CASTPFQGAYEQYF. DNA of the CDR3: TGTGCCAGCACCCCGTTCCAGGGTGCCTACGAGCAGTACTTC. The variable domain in full, with the rest retrieved from reference TRBV28 and TRBJ2-7, is DVKVTQSSRYLVKRTGEKVFLECVQDMDHENMFWYRQDPGLGLRLIYFSYDVKMKEKGDIPEGYSVSREKKERFSLILESASTNQTSMYLCASTPFQGAYEQYFGPGTRLTVT.

This chain uses TRBV7-9 with TRBJ1-2; D unresolved. Germline V gives CDR1 SEHNR, CDR2 FQNEAQ (reference sequence). The CDR3 spans 15 residues. The V end lost 5 bases, the J end lost 8 bases, and 21 bases lay between the germline ends. The CDR3 DNA reads TGTGCCAGCAGCATGAACCATCGGGATATGGCAGGCTACACCTTC. Encoded protein: CASSMNHRDMAGYTF.

The J gene is TRBJ1-5, the V gene TRBV27; D is undetermined. Trimming shortened V by 3 bases and J by 7 bases, and 13 bases separated the two germline ends. The CDR3 is made up of 14 amino acids. Germline CDR1 is MNHEY and CDR2 is SMNVEV (reference sequence). The CDR3 region is CASSFSEPGQPQHF. Here the CDR3 DNA reads TGTGCCAGCAGTTTCTCAGAGCCGGGGCAGCCCCAGCATTTT.

The rearrangement joins TRBV7-2 to TRBJ1-5, with TRBD1 identical over 9 bases. J was trimmed by 7 bases and V by 5 bases; bases with no gene match: 15. Germline loops: CDR1 SGHTA, CDR2 FQGNSA. The CDR3 sequence is 17 residues long. The CDR3 reads CASSQQTGGLVGQPQHF. CDR3 bases: TGTGCCAGCAGCCAACAAACAGGGGGCCTGGTAGGGCAGCCCCAGCATTTT.

The rearrangement joins TRBV12-5 to TRBJ2-3; the D is unclear. The germline V gene has CDR1 LGHNT and CDR2 FRNRAP. V lost 3 bases and J lost 0, with 7 bases in between. The CDR3 length is 14 residues. CDR3 DNA sequence: TGTGCTAGTGGTTTTGGAGCCAGCACAGATACGCAGTATTTT. Translating it yields CASGFGASTDTQYF.

The chain is built from TRBV10-1 and TRBJ2-1; 7 positions agree with TRBD2. This CDR3 is built from 15 residues. The V gene's germline CDR1 is WNHNN and CDR2 SYGVQD (reference sequence). The V gene end was trimmed by 2 bases and the J gene end by 5 bases; junction bases not matched to a gene: 6. DNA for the CDR3: TGCGCCAGCAGTGAGGCAGCGGGGTTCGACAATGAGCAGTTCTTC. It encodes CASSEAAGFDNEQFF.

The chain is built from TRBV7-9 and TRBJ1-1, with a tentative D call TRBD1 (5 bases). The V and J ends lost 5 bases and 12 bases respectively, with 19 bases between them. Germline CDR1 SEHNR, CDR2 FQNEAQ (reference sequence). The CDR3 runs 13 residues. Written as DNA, the CDR3 is TGTGCCAGCAGCCCCTCCAACGGGGGTTATTCTTTCTTT. This codes for CASSPSNGGYSFF.

The chain combines TRBV6-1 with TRBJ2-3, with 7 bases matching TRBD2. With 0 bases clipped from V and 11 bases from J, the junction kept 11 bases outside the gene matches. The CDR3 is 15 residues long. Germline values: CDR1 MNHNS, CDR2 SASEGT. The CDR3 reads CASSEAAIGGGEQYF. The CDR3 bases are TGTGCCAGCAGTGAAGCGGCTATTGGGGGAGGGGAGCAGTATTTT.

The V call is TRBV18, the J call TRBJ1-1; D gene ambiguous. CDR3 length equals 14 residues. The germline CDR1 and CDR2 sequences are KGHSH and LQKENI. Trimming removed 3 bases at V and 3 bases at J, with 11 bases between. CDR3 region: CASSPPMGDTEAFF. CDR3 nucleotide sequence: TGTGCCAGCTCACCTCCCATGGGCGACACTGAAGCTTTCTTT.

J is TRBJ2-7 and V is TRBV2; D is uncertain. V shed 6 bases and J shed 3 bases, with 15 bases lying between them. This CDR3 has 14 amino acids. In germline, CDR1 is SNHLY, CDR2 FYNNEI. CDR3 in amino acids: CASSPEAPNYEQYF. The CDR3 region has the DNA TGTGCCAGCAGCCCAGAGGCGCCCAACTACGAGCAGTACTTC.

The count of this clone is one. The rearrangement uses TRBV2 and TRBJ1-5, with D tentatively TRBD1 (5 bases). The CDR3 consists of 14 residues. The V gene lost 2 bases and the J gene lost 4 bases, with 9 bases spanning the gap. In germline, CDR1 is SNHLY, CDR2 FYNNEI. The CDR3 here is CASSERQGNQPQHF. CDR3 DNA: TGTGCCAGCAGTGAAAGGCAGGGAAATCAGCCCCAGCATTTT.

V usage is TRBV18 and J usage is TRBJ2-1; possibly TRBD2 for D (6 bases). Trimming removed 3 bases from V and 5 bases from J, with 11 bases in between. The length of the CDR3 is 14 residues. Germline lookup yields CDR1 KGHSH and CDR2 LQKENI. CDR3 in amino acids: CASSPGGSNNEQFF. The DNA for the CDR3 is TGTGCCAGCTCACCGGGGGGATCCAACAATGAGCAGTTCTTC.